Presented here are 19 T cell receptor beta chains from one specimen sequenced in a study of T cell responses to AZD1222 COVID-19 vaccine. TCRdb keeps only in-frame clones here, not all; method: immunoSEQ multiplex PCR. The sample includes more than 50,000 clones, about 90% seen only once; the top ten take 4.9%. The sequences come from peripheral blood, collected on day 0 of AZD1222 vaccination. Receptors were obtained from an adult in good health.

The rearrangement links TRBV19 to TRBJ1-5; TRBD1 matches at 7 bases. This CDR3 comprises 14 residues. The junction had 1 base not matched to a gene; V was cut back by 4 bases and J by 1 base. The germline CDR1 and CDR2 sequences are LNHDA and SQIVND (reference sequence). In DNA, the CDR3 is TGTGCCAGTAGTAGCAGGGGGAGCAATCAGCCCCAGCATTTT. It is translated as CASSSRGSNQPQHF.

The chain joins TRBV5-6 to TRBJ1-1; 9 nucleotides agree with TRBD1. V shed 6 bases, J shed 8 bases, and the junction held 14 bases outside the gene matches. Per the germline V gene, CDR1 is SGHDT and CDR2 is YYEEEE. The CDR3 is 15 residues long. The CDR3 region is CASTRTGGVIGEAFF. In nucleotides, the CDR3 is TGTGCCAGCACCAGAACAGGGGGCGTAATCGGGGAAGCTTTCTTT.

The chain combines TRBV11-2 with TRBJ1-2, with D possibly TRBD1 on 5 matching bases. The CDR3 contains 15 residues. The germline V gene has CDR1 SGHAT and CDR2 FQNNGV. Trimming cost V 5 bases and J 2 bases, with 15 bases left between them. CDR3 amino acids: CASSISWAGNYGYTF. CDR3 sequence (DNA): TGTGCCAGCAGCATTAGCTGGGCAGGGAACTATGGCTACACCTTC. Complete variable domain (other parts from reference TRBV11-2 and TRBJ1-2): EAGVAQSPRYKIIEKRQSVAFWCNPISGHATLYWYQQILGQGPKLLIQFQNNGVVDDSQLPKDRFSAERLKGVDSTLKIQPAKLEDSAVYLCASSISWAGNYGYTFGSGTRLTVV.

This chain connects TRBV9 to TRBJ1-2, with D unresolved. From germline, CDR1 is SGDLS and CDR2 YYNGEE. V lost 5 bases and J 10 bases, leaving 15 bases between the germline ends. The CDR3 is made up of 12 amino acids. Here the CDR3 reads CASRVPRDAYTF. The CDR3 region has the DNA TGTGCCAGCAGAGTCCCTCGCGACGCCTACACCTTC.

This chain links TRBV5-1 with TRBJ2-3; D ambiguous. The CDR3 sequence is 14 residues long. V lost 7 bases, J lost 4 bases, and 16 bases lay in between. Germline CDR1 reads SGHRS; CDR2 reads YFSETQ. The CDR3, as DNA: TGCGCCAGCGTCCCACAGTTGGGGTCAGATACGCAGTATTTT. This gives the protein CASVPQLGSDTQYF. The variable domain in full, with the rest retrieved from reference TRBV5-1 and TRBJ2-3, is KAGVTQTPRYLIKTRGQQVTLSCSPISGHRSVSWYQQTPGQGLQFLFEYFSETQRNKGNFPGRFSGRQFSNSRSEMNVSTLELGDSALYLCASVPQLGSDTQYFGPGTRLTVL.

The V and J genes are TRBV5-8 and TRBJ1-3; TRBD1 matches at 7 bases. CDR3 length equals 15 residues. The V gene's germline CDR1 is SGHTS and CDR2 YDEGEE. V dropped 4 bases and J dropped 3; count of bases not matched to a gene: 7. CDR3 in DNA: TGTGCCAGCAGCGAAACAGGGGTGGTTGGAAACACCATATATTTT. It specifies CASSETGVVGNTIYF.

This clone has only one observation. The V call is TRBV20-1, the J call TRBJ2-5; either TRBD1 or TRBD2 may fit D (5 bases each). Trimming stripped 5 bases from V and 5 bases from J, with 9 bases between. CDR1 and CDR2 (germline): DFQATT, SNEGSKA (reference sequence). This CDR3 is 11 amino acids long. CDR3 nucleotide sequence: TGCAGTGCTCGGGGCGGGGAGACCCAGTACTTC. It specifies CSARGGETQYF.

This clone was observed a handful of times. The chain is built from TRBV4-1 and TRBJ2-5; 12 bases agree with TRBD2. Germline CDR1 and CDR2: MGHRA and YSYEKL. V dropped 0 bases and J dropped 5; count of bases not matched to a gene: 10. This CDR3 contains 18 residues. CDR3 in amino acids: CASSQDRASGGGWETQYF. CDR3 bases: TGCGCCAGCAGCCAAGATAGGGCTAGCGGGGGGGGCTGGGAGACCCAGTACTTC.

The V and J genes are TRBV27 and TRBJ2-2, with 7 bases matching TRBD1. Germline V gene sequence: CDR1 MNHEY, CDR2 SMNVEV (reference sequence). V gave up 3 bases and J gave up 4 bases; unmatched junction bases: 2. This CDR3 is built from 14 residues. CDR3 protein: CASSFGQATGELFF. CDR3 sequence (DNA): TGTGCCAGCAGTTTCGGACAGGCCACCGGGGAGCTGTTTTTT.

The chain combines TRBV5-1 with TRBJ1-1, with D unresolved. The length of the CDR3 is 15 residues. Germline CDR1 is SGHRS and CDR2 is YFSETQ. The V gene lost 4 bases and the J gene lost 4 bases, with 17 bases spanning the gap. CDR3: CASSPGNSMSTEAFF. The DNA for the CDR3 is TGCGCCAGCAGCCCGGGAAATTCAATGAGCACTGAAGCTTTCTTT.

The chain carries TRBV6-1 and TRBJ1-4; D not certain. This CDR3 has 13 amino acids. V lost 3 bases and J 2 bases, leaving 4 bases between the germline ends. From germline, CDR1 is MNHNS and CDR2 SASEGT. The CDR3 protein is CASSEWTNEKLFF. The CDR3 bases are TGTGCCAGCAGTGAGTGGACTAATGAAAAACTGTTTTTT.

The chain couples TRBV14 to TRBJ2-3; D unresolved. From germline, CDR1 is SGHDN and CDR2 FVKESK. V was clipped by 5 bases and J by 2 bases, with 8 bases between them. The CDR3 runs to 13 residues. The CDR3 DNA is TGTGCCAGCAGCGGTCGCTACACAGATACGCAGTATTTT. This encodes CASSGRYTDTQYF.

V is TRBV18 and J is TRBJ1-1; D may be TRBD1 (5 bases). V was trimmed by 2 bases and J by 6 bases, leaving 10 bases between them. Per the germline V gene, CDR1 is KGHSH and CDR2 is LQKENI. The length of the CDR3 is 13 residues. CDR3 DNA: TGTGCCAGCTCACCAGGGGGTAATGCTGAAGCTTTCTTT. Translating gives CASSPGGNAEAFF.

The chain couples TRBV30 to TRBJ1-1; D is unresolved. Germline V gene data show CDR1 as GTSNPN and CDR2 as SVGIG (reference sequence). This CDR3 is 12 amino acids long. V dropped 2 bases and J dropped 4 bases, with 8 bases sitting between them. CDR3 region: CAWSPPGTEAFF. As DNA, the CDR3 is TGTGCCTGGAGTCCGCCGGGCACTGAAGCTTTCTTT.

This chain connects TRBV6-2 or TRBV6-3 to TRBJ2-3, with 11 bases fitting TRBD2. J gave up 0 bases and V 2 bases, and 10 bases lay outside the gene matches. Germline-derived CDR1 and CDR2 are MNHEY and SVGEGT. This CDR3 is 19 amino acids long. The CDR3 DNA reads TGTGCCAGCAGTTACCGCGACGTGACTAGCGGGGCTAGCACAGATACGCAGTATTTT. Its translation: CASSYRDVTSGASTDTQYF.

This sequence joins TRBV6-6 and TRBJ2-7, with 11 bases fitting TRBD1. The germline gives CDR1 MNHNY, CDR2 SVGAGI (reference sequence). The CDR3 totals 14 residues. The trim removed 6 bases at V and 1 base at J, leaving 2 bases unmatched. Here the CDR3 reads CASRGTGGSYEQYF. The CDR3 DNA follows: TGTGCCAGCAGGGGGACAGGGGGTTCCTACGAGCAGTACTTC.

The chain links TRBV3-1 (or the pseudogene TRBV3-2) to TRBJ1-2, with TRBD1 matching 7 bases. CDR1 is LGHDT and CDR2 is YNNKEL in the germline V gene (reference sequence). Germline trimming cut 4 bases from V and 3 bases from J; bases unmatched to any gene: 11. The CDR3 covers 16 residues. The CDR3 DNA sequence: TGTGCCAGCAGCCGAGGACAGGCCCAGGGGGACTATGGCTACACCTTC. Amino acid sequence: CASSRGQAQGDYGYTF.

This clone was recorded only once. The chain joins TRBV3-1 (or the pseudogene TRBV3-2) to TRBJ1-1, with D maybe TRBD1 (5 bases). The CDR3 consists of 16 residues. V gave up 0 bases and J gave up 10 bases, with 21 bases separating them. Germline V CDR1 and CDR2: LGHDT, YNNKEL (reference sequence). CDR3 in DNA: TGTGCCAGCAGCCAAGATGGGGTCCGGGACCCTGACGGAGCTTTCTTT. Its protein is CASSQDGVRDPDGAFF.

By frequency in the sample, this clone is large. The V call is TRBV5-4, the J call TRBJ2-6; tentatively, D is TRBD1 or TRBD2 (5 bases each). Germline CDR1 and CDR2: SGHNT and YYREEE (reference sequence). The CDR3 extends over 18 amino acids. The V gene lost 7 bases and the J gene lost 1 base, with 21 bases spanning the gap. DNA of the CDR3: TGTGCCAGCCGGGGAACTGACAGTAGGGTTTCTGGGGCCAACGTCCTGACTTTC. Translation gives CASRGTDSRVSGANVLTF. The whole variable domain, remainder taken from reference TRBV5-4 and TRBJ2-6, is ETGVTQSPTHLIKTRGQQVTLRCSSQSGHNTVSWYQQALGQGPQFIFQYYREEENGRGNFPPRFSGLQFPNYSSELNVNALELDDSALYLCASRGTDSRVSGANVLTFGAGSRLTVL.